The clone carrying this T cell receptor (beta chain) appeared a few times. Its target is unknown. V lost 2 bases, J lost 9 bases, and 14 bases lay in between. This CDR3 has 14 amino acids. Germline-derived CDR1 and CDR2 are MNHEY and SVGEGT. The sample originates from a study of blood T cells in healthy people across ages. No fewer than 6 million PBMCs went into each sample. The study, taken as a whole, reports: Aged donors had fewer naive CD4+ cells and lower diversity than long-lived donors.

Sample-barcoded 5' priming and a J-beta primer mix drove a second PCR of roughly 6 to 12 cycles. Carrying 12 random nucleotides, a template-switch adaptor labeled each individual cDNA molecule. TCRdb reprocessed the 5' RACE reads with MiXCR, giving one entry per CDR3 protein. The sample records 450,000 to 700,000 distinct CDR3 sequences, about 26% being singletons. The TCR originated in a woman between 70 and 85 years old in good health. The chain links TRBV6-2 or TRBV6-3 to TRBJ1-5; TRBD1 is a possible D gene (6 bases). The sample was blood. CDR3 in amino acids: CASSYDGGRGPQHF. The CDR3 region has the DNA TGTGCCAGCAGTTACGACGGGGGCCGTGGGCCCCAGCATTTT.